This passage covers 10 T cell receptor beta chains from one sample sequenced in a study of blood T cell repertoires in COVID-19. Only in-frame clones appear in the TCRdb table, and some are missing; sequencing was by immunoSEQ multiplex PCR. The profile covers 210,000 or so clones, with 83% appearing a single time and roughly 1.3% taken by the ten largest. The source material was peripheral blood. The source of these receptors is a woman aged 25-40 years with COVID-19, enrolled during active disease.

The J gene is TRBJ1-6, the V gene TRBV9, with D unclear. The CDR3 is made up of 16 amino acids. V was clipped by 0 bases and J by 8 bases, with 15 bases between them. The germline V gene has CDR1 SGDLS and CDR2 YYNGEE. The CDR3 protein is CASSVAGTAFYSPLHF. The CDR3 nucleotides read TGTGCCAGCAGCGTAGCAGGCACAGCCTTTTATTCACCCCTCCACTTT.

V and J are TRBV7-2 and TRBJ2-3, with 14 bases identical to TRBD2. The CDR3 is 16 residues long. V trimming: 5 bases; J trimming: 4 bases; junction bases outside the gene matches: 5. Germline V gene sequence: CDR1 SGHTA, CDR2 FQGNSA. The CDR3 DNA is TGTGCCAGCAGCCCGACTAGCGGGGGGGCCCCAGATACGCAGTATTTT. The encoded protein is CASSPTSGGAPDTQYF.

The J gene is TRBJ1-5, the V gene TRBV19; D not resolved. This CDR3 comprises 13 residues. Trimming took 5 bases from V and 7 from J, leaving 12 bases between them. CDR1 is LNHDA and CDR2 is SQIVND in the germline V gene (reference sequence). The CDR3 DNA reads as TGTGCCAGTAGTTCGGAGGTTGGACAGCCCCAGCATTTT. This gives the protein CASSSEVGQPQHF.

The genes are TRBV9 and TRBJ2-2; TRBD1 matches 9 bases. The CDR3 loop spans 15 amino acids. V dropped 6 bases and J dropped 1; count of bases not matched to a gene: 4. The V gene's germline CDR1 is SGDLS and CDR2 YYNGEE. For the CDR3, the DNA is TGTGCCAGCAACACAGGGGGCTGGAACACCGGGGAGCTGTTTTTT. It yields the protein CASNTGGWNTGELFF.

The genes are TRBV2 and TRBJ1-5, with D possibly matching TRBD1 (5 bases). V dropped 2 bases and J dropped 3 bases, with 8 bases sitting between them. Germline-derived CDR1 and CDR2 are SNHLY and FYNNEI. CDR3 length equals 14 residues. This CDR3 reads CASSEMTANQPQHF. The CDR3 DNA reads as TGTGCCAGCAGTGAAATGACAGCCAATCAGCCCCAGCATTTT. Based on the CDR3 plus reference TRBV2 and TRBJ1-5, the full variable domain is EPEVTQTPSHQVTQMGQEVILRCVPISNHLYFYWYRQILGQKVEFLVSFYNNEISEKSEIFDDQFSVERPDGSNFTLKIRSTKLEDSAMYFCASSEMTANQPQHFGDGTRLSIL.

This chain uses TRBV27 with TRBJ1-5; D remains unclear. V lost 5 bases and J lost 2, with 13 bases in between. This CDR3 region has 15 residues. The germline V gene has CDR1 MNHEY and CDR2 SMNVEV (reference sequence). CDR3 DNA: TGTGCCAGCAGTCCGCAGTGGAGCCGCAATCAGCCCCAGCATTTT. It is translated as CASSPQWSRNQPQHF.

The count of this clone is one. The rearrangement links TRBV28 to TRBJ2-5, with D perhaps matching TRBD2 (6 bases). Germline CDR1 MDHEN, CDR2 SYDVKM. This CDR3 has 17 residues. V was shortened by 6 bases and J by 1 base, with 21 bases between the two germline ends. Written as DNA, the CDR3 is TGTGCCAGCAGCCCCAGTGTGGAGGGGTGGGGCCAAGAGACCCAGTACTTC. Amino acid sequence: CASSPSVEGWGQETQYF.

This clone showed up just a few times. V is TRBV6-2 or TRBV6-3 and J is TRBJ2-6; no firm D call. This CDR3 region has 15 residues. Trimming shortened V by 2 bases and J by 1 base, and 6 bases separated the two germline ends. Germline V gene sequence: CDR1 MNHEY, CDR2 SVGEGT. The CDR3 DNA sequence: TGTGCCAGCAGTTACCACCGGTCTGGGGCCAACGTCCTGACTTTC. This translates into CASSYHRSGANVLTF.

The rearrangement uses TRBV19 and TRBJ1-2; TRBD1 matches at 8 bases. This CDR3 is 15 amino acids long. Germline V gene sequence: CDR1 LNHDA, CDR2 SQIVND (reference sequence). The V segment lost 6 bases and the J segment 4 bases; nucleotides outside the gene matches: 10. CDR3 sequence reads: CASRKAGGSSYGYTF. DNA of the CDR3: TGTGCCAGTAGGAAAGCAGGGGGCAGCAGCTATGGCTACACCTTC.

The chain carries TRBV5-1 and TRBJ2-3, with D tentatively TRBD1 (5 bases). The V and J ends lost 7 bases and 1 base respectively, with 16 bases between them. The length of the CDR3 is 15 residues. Germline CDR1 SGHRS, CDR2 YFSETQ. CDR3 in amino acids: CASSSGAVGTDTQYF. For the CDR3, the DNA is TGCGCCAGCTCCTCTGGGGCAGTGGGCACAGATACGCAGTATTTT.